This TCR beta chain was retrieved from a study of response to subunit inactivated influenza vaccine (dated by TCRdb to 2017 to 2018). For context, the study as a whole: Deep quantitative profiling of the T cell receptor repertoire was used in the study to follow responses to a trivalent subunit inactivated influenza vaccine. General findings and caveats noted by the study authors: The authors suggested that each seasonal influenza vaccination may recruit only a limited number of new T cells.

Including cysteine and phenylalanine, the CDR3 has 12 amino acids. The read is trimmed to its CDR3 DNA, 36 bases read in frame from base 1. V is pared back by 1 base and J by 3 bases, with 3 bases lying between the germline termini. From a lookup of the germline V gene, CDR1 and CDR2 are SGHRS and YFSETQ. Libraries were made using RT-PCR. TCRdb shows the sequencer as Illumina HiSeq 2500. Using fastp trimming at Q25 and MiXCR clonotype assembly, TCRdb reanalyzed the public sequencing data and kept in-frame beta chains. Each entry is one CDR3 protein sequence, shown with its most common DNA and genes. In this sample the table shows about half a million distinct CDR3 sequences, approximately 7.7% of which occur a single time. The top ten constitute 13% of the sample. This clonotype was seen repeatedly, ten times or more. This clone's antigen is unknown. It has no much larger one-base neighbor in the sample; base qualities were not kept.

This receptor was taken from a man in his fifties or sixties who received an inactivated influenza vaccine. Donor details come from another sample of the same person, matched by shared clones. The sample consisted of PBMCs from blood, taken around 25 months after vaccination. Rearrangement joined TRBV5-1 to TRBJ2-3; the D gene cannot be resolved reliably. The CDR3 is CASSLMTDTQYF. The base sequence is TGCGCCAGCAGCTTGATGACAGATACGCAGTATTTT.